A selection of T cell receptor beta chains follows, all from one sample in a study of T cell responses to AZD1222 COVID-19 vaccine. Libraries were prepared by immunoSEQ multiplex PCR; TCRdb keeps only in-frame clonotypes and omits some of them. The data hold 150,000 or so clones, with roughly nine tenths observed a single time. This sample comprised peripheral blood, obtained 28 days after the second AZD1222 dose. The source of these receptors is an adult who received the AZD1222 COVID-19 vaccine. Each CDR3 is given with its conserved first and last residue. A D gene is named only where the DNA matches it firmly. Not all rows give a size; the values are once, few, many and, for expanded clones, a class.

D	V	J	size	length	DNA	CDR3
.	TRBV2	TRBJ1-6	.	15	TGTGCCAGCAGTGAAGAGAGCCTAAAGAGTTCACCCCTCCACTTT	CASSEESLKSSPLHF
.	TRBV11-2	TRBJ2-1	.	11	TGTGCCAGCAGCTTAGTCCATGAGCAGTTCTTC	CASSLVHEQFF
TRBD2	TRBV5-1	TRBJ2-7	.	13	TGCGCCAGCAGCGGTGGACTAGTCGACGAGCAGTACTTC	CASSGGLVDEQYF
TRBD1	TRBV18	TRBJ1-2	.	17	TGTGCCAGCTCACCACCAGGACAGGCCACCTCATACTATGGCTACACCTTC	CASSPPGQATSYYGYTF
.	TRBV11-3	TRBJ2-3	.	15	TGTGCCAGCAGCTGGGGGGTCTTGTACACAGATACGCAGTATTTT	CASSWGVLYTDTQYF
.	TRBV5-1	TRBJ1-1	.	14	TGCGCCAGCAGCCCCCGGACGGCTGACACTGAAGCTTTCTTT	CASSPRTADTEAFF
TRBD1	TRBV5-4	TRBJ2-1	.	14	TGTGCCAGCAGCTACAGGGACAGGGGGAACGAGCAGTTCTTC	CASSYRDRGNEQFF
.	TRBV27	TRBJ2-2	.	11	TGTGCCAGCACTTCAGGCGGGGAGCTGTTTTTT	CASTSGGELFF
.	TRBV9	TRBJ2-1	.	13	TGTGCCAGCAGCCTTAGCTCCTACAATGAGCAGTTCTTC	CASSLSSYNEQFF
TRBD2	TRBV19	TRBJ2-2	.	16	TGTGCCAGTAGTTTTCCGGGACTAGAGTTGCCCGGGGAGCTGTTTTTT	CASSFPGLELPGELFF
.	TRBV6-2/TRBV6-3	TRBJ2-7	.	18	TGTGCCAGCAGTTACTCGATTGCGCTTACCGGGTATAACTACGAGCAGTACTTC	CASSYSIALTGYNYEQYF
TRBD2	TRBV19	TRBJ2-3	.	18	TGTGCCAGTAGTATATTTATTGGGGCTAGCGGGCCCACAGATACGCAGTATTTT	CASSIFIGASGPTDTQYF
.	TRBV6-4	TRBJ2-2	.	11	TGTGCCAGCAGAGATGCCGGGGAGCTGTTTTTT	CASRDAGELFF
TRBD2	TRBV6-1	TRBJ2-5	.	17	TGTGCCAGCAGTGAAGCGCGCCTAGCGGGAGCCCCGGAGACCCAGTACTTC	CASSEARLAGAPETQYF
TRBD1	TRBV6-5	TRBJ1-4	.	14	TGTGCCAGCAGTAGGACAGGGCAAGGAGAAAAACTGTTTTTT	CASSRTGQGEKLFF
.	TRBV5-4	TRBJ2-7	.	15	TGTGCCAGCACCTCAGAGGGGGGGCTCCAATACGAGCAGTACTTC	CASTSEGGLQYEQYF
.	TRBV11-3	TRBJ1-3	once	16	TGTGCCAGCAGCTTAATGACGCAGACGACTGGAAACACCATATATTTT	CASSLMTQTTGNTIYF
.	TRBV5-1	TRBJ2-1	.	14	TGCGCCAGCAGCCCCTTCAGCCTAGTGGATGAGCAGTTCTTC	CASSPFSLVDEQFF
.	TRBV21-1	TRBJ1-4	.	16	TGTGCCAGCAGCAAAGGATCCCAGGGGGGTAGGGAAAAACTGTTTTTT	CASSKGSQGGREKLFF
TRBD1	TRBV7-9	TRBJ1-5	.	16	TGTGCCAGCAGCTTAGGGGGGACAGGTCTCAATCAGCCCCAGCATTTT	CASSLGGTGLNQPQHF
.	TRBV18	TRBJ1-4	.	14	TGTGCCAGCTCACCGGGACCTCTTAATGAAAAACTGTTTTTT	CASSPGPLNEKLFF
.	TRBV5-5	TRBJ2-5	.	13	TGTGCCAGCAGCTTTAGGTCCCAAGAGACCCAGTACTTC	CASSFRSQETQYF
TRBD1	TRBV5-5	TRBJ1-1	.	14	TGTGCCAGCAGCTGGAGACAGGGCAACACTGAAGCTTTCTTT	CASSWRQGNTEAFF